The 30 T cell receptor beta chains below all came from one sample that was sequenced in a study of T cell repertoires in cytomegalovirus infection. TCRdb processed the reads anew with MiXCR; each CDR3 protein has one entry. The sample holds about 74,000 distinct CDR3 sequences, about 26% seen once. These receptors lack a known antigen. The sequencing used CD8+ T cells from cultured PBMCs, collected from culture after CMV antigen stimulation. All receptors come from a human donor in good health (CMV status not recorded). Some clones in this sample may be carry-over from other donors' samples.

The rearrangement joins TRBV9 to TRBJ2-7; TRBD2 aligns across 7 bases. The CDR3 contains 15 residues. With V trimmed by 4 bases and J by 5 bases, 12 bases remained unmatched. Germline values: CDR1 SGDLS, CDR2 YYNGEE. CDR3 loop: CASSPSAGVLNEQYF. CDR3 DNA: TGTGCCAGCAGCCCCTCGGCGGGGGTCCTGAACGAGCAGTACTTC.

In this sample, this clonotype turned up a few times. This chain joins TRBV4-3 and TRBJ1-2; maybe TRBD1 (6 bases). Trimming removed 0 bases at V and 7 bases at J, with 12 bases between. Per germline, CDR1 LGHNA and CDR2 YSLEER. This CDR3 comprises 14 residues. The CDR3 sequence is CASSQDRGGGGYTF. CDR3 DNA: TGCGCCAGCAGCCAAGACAGGGGAGGAGGTGGCTACACCTTC.

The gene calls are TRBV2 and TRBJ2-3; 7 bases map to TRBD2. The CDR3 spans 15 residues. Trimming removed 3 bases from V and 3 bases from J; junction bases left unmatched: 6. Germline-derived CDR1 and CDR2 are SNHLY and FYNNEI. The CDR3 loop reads CASSDGGSLTDTQYF. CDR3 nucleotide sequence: TGTGCCAGCAGTGACGGCGGGAGTCTGACAGATACGCAGTATTTT.

The CDR3 spells CASSQGGGGTYEQYF. The CDR3 DNA sequence: TGCGCCAGCAGCCAAGGGGGAGGGGGAACCTACGAGCAGTACTTC. The chain recombines TRBV4-3 with TRBJ2-7, with a weak D call TRBD2 (7 bases). V was trimmed by 1 base and J by 2 bases, leaving 12 bases between them. The germline CDR1 and CDR2 sequences are LGHNA and YSLEER. The CDR3 length is 15 residues.

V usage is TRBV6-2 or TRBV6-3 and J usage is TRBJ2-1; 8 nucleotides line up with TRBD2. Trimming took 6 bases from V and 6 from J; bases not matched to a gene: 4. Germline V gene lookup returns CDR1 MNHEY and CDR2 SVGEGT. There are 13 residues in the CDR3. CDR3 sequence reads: CASSSGGLNEQFF. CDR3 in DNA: TGTGCCAGCAGCTCGGGGGGGCTCAATGAGCAGTTCTTC.

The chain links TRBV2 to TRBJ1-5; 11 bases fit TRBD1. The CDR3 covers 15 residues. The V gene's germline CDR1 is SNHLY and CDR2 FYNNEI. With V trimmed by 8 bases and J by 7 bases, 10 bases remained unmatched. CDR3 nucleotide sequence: TGTGCCAGCCGTAGAGGGACAGGGGGGGACCAGCCCCAGCATTTT. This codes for CASRRGTGGDQPQHF.

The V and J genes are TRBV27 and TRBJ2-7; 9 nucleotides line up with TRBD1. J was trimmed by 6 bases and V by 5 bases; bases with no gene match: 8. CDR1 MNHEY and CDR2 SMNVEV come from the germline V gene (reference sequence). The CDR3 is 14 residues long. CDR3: CASSTGTGFGEQYF. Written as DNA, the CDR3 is TGTGCCAGCAGTACAGGGACAGGGTTTGGCGAGCAGTACTTC.

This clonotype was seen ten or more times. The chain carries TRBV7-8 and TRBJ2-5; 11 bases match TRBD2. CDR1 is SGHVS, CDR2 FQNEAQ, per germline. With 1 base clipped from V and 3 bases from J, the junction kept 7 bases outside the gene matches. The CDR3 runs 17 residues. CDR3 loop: CASSLGNLLAGEETQYF. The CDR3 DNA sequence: TGTGCCAGCAGCTTAGGAAACTTACTAGCGGGGGAAGAGACCCAGTACTTC. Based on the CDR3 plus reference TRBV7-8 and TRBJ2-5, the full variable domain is GAGVSQSPRYKVAKRGQDVALRCDPISGHVSLFWYQQALGQGPEFLTYFQNEAQLDKSGLPSDRFFAERPEGSVSTLKIQRTQQEDSAVYLCASSLGNLLAGEETQYFGPGTRLLVL.

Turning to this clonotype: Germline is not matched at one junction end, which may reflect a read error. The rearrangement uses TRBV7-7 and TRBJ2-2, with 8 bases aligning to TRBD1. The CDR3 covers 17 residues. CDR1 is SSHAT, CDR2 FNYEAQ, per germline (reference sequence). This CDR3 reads CASSLGDRSENTGELFF. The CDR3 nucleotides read TGTGCTAGCAGCTTAGGGGACAGGTCGGAAAACACCGGGGAGCTGTTTTTT.

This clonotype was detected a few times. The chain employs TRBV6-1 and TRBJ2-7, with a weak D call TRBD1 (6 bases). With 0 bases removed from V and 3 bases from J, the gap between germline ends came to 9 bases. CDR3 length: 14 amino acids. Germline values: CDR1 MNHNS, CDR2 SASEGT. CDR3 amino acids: CASSEASRGYEQYF. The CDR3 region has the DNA TGTGCCAGCAGTGAAGCTAGCAGGGGCTACGAGCAGTACTTC.

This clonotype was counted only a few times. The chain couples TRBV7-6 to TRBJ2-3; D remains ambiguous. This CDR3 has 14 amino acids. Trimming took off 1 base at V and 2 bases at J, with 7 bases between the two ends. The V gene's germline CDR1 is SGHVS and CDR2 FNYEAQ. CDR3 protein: CASSLESYTDTQYF. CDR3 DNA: TGTGCCAGCAGCTTAGAGTCGTACACAGATACGCAGTATTTT.

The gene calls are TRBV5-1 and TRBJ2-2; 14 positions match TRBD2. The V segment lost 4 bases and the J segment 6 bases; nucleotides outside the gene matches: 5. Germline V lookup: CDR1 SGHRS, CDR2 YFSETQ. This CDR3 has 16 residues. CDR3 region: CASSPPTSGRAGELFF. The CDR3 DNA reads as TGCGCCAGCAGCCCACCGACTAGCGGGAGGGCCGGGGAGCTGTTTTTT.

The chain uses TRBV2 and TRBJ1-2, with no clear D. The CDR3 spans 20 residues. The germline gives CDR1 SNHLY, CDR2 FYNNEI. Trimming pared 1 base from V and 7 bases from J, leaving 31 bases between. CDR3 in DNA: TGTGCCAGCAGTGAAGTACCTTTCGGCCCCCTGACTCCGGGAGGCGGTGGCTACACCTTC. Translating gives CASSEVPFGPLTPGGGGYTF.

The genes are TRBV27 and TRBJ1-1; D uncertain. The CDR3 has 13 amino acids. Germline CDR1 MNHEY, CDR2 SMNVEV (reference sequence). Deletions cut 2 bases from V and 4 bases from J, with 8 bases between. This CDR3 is CASSLKSGTEAFF. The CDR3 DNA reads TGTGCCAGCAGTTTAAAGTCGGGCACTGAAGCTTTCTTT.

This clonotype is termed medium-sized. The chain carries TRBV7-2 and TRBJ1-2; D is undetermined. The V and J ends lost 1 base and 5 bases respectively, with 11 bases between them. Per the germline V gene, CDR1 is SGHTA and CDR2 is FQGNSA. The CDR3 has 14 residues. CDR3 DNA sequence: TGTGCCAGCAGCTTAGAGGCAGTATATTATGGCTACACCTTC. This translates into CASSLEAVYYGYTF.

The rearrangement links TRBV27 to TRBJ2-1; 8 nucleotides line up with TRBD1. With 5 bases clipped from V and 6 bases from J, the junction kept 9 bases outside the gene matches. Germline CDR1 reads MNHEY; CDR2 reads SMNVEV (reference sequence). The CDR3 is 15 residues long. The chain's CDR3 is CASSPNPDRGNEQFF. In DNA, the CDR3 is TGTGCCAGCAGTCCAAACCCCGACAGGGGCAATGAGCAGTTCTTC.

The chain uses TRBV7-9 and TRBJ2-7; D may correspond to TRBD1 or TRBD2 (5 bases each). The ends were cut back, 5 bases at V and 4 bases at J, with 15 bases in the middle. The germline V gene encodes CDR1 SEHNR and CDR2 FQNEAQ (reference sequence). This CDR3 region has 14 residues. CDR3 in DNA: TGTGCCAGCAGCGGACGGGACCCCCGTTACGAGCAGTACTTC. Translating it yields CASSGRDPRYEQYF.

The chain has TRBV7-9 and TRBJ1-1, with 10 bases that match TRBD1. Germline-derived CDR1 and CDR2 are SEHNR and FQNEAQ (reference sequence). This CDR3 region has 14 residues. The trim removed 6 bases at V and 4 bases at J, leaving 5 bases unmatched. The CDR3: CASSHGTGATEAFF. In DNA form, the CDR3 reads TGTGCCAGCAGTCACGGGACAGGGGCCACTGAAGCTTTCTTT.

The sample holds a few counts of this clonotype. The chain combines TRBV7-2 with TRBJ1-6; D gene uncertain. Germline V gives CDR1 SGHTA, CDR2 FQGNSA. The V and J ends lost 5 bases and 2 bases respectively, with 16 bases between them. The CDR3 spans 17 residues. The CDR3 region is CASSLGMRAAYNSPLHF. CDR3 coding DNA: TGTGCCAGCAGCCTCGGAATGAGGGCGGCCTATAATTCACCCCTCCACTTT.

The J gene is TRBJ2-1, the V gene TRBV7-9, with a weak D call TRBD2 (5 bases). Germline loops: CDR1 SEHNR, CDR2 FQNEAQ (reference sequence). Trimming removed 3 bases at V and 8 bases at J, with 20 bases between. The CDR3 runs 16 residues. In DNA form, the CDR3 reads TGTGCCAGCAGCTTCCGGGTTAGCGTGAGTTTAGATGAGCAGTTCTTC. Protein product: CASSFRVSVSLDEQFF.

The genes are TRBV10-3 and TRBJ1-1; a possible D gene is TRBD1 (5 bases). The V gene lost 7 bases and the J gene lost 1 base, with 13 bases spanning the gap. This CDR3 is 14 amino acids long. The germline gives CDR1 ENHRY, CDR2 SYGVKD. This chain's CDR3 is CAITAGTGNTEAFF. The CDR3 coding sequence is TGTGCCATCACTGCCGGGACTGGGAACACTGAAGCTTTCTTT.

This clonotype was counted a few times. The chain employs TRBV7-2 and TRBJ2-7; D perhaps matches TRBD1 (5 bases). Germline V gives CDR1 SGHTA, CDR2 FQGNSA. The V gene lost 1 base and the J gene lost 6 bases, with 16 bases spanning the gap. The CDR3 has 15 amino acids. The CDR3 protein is CASSLGGVTEGEQYF. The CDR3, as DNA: TGTGCCAGCAGCTTAGGGGGCGTAACCGAAGGCGAGCAGTACTTC. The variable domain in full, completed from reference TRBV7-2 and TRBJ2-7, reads GAGVSQSPSNKVTEKGKDVELRCDPISGHTALYWYRQSLGQGLEFLIYFQGNSAPDKSGLPSDRFSAERTGGSVSTLTIQRTQQEDSAVYLCASSLGGVTEGEQYFGPGTRLTVT.

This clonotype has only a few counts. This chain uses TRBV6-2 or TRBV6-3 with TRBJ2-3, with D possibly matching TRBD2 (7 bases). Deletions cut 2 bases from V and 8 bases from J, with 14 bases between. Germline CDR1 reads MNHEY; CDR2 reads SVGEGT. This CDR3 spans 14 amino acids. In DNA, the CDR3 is TGTGCCAGCAGTTACGTCGGGGGGCCCGGTACGCAGTATTTT. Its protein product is CASSYVGGPGTQYF.

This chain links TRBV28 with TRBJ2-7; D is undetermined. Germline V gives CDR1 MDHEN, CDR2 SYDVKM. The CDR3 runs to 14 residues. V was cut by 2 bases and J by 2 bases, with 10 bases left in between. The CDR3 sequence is CASSLEQPTYEQYF. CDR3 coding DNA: TGTGCCAGCAGTTTAGAGCAGCCGACCTACGAGCAGTACTTC.

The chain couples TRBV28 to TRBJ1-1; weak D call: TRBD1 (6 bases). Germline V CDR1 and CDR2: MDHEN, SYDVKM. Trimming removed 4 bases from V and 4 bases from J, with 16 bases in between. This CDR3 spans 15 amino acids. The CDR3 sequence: CASSSLIGGATEAFF. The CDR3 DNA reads TGTGCCAGCAGTTCCCTGATTGGGGGGGCCACTGAAGCTTTCTTT.

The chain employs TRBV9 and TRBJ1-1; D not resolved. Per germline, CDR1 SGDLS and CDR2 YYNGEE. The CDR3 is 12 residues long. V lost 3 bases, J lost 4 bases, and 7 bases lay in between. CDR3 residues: CASSGGGTEAFF. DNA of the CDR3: TGTGCCAGCAGCGGAGGCGGCACTGAAGCTTTCTTT.

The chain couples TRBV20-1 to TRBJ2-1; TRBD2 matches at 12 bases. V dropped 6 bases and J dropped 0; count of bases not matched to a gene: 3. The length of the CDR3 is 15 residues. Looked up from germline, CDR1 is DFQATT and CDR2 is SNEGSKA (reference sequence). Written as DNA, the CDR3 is TGCAGTGCCGAGGGACTAGCGGGCTCCTACAATGAGCAGTTCTTC. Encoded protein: CSAEGLAGSYNEQFF.

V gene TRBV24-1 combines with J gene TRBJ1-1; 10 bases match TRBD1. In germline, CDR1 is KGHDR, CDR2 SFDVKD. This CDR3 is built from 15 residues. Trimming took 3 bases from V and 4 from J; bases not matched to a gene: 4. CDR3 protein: CATSDRDRGVTEAFF. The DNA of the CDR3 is TGTGCCACCAGTGATCGGGACAGGGGCGTCACTGAAGCTTTCTTT.

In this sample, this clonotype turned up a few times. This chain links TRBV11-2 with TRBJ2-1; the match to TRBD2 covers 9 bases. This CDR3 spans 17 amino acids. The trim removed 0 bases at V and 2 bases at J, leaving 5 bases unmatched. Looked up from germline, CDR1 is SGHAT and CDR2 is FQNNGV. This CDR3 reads CASSLDRGGEAYNEQFF. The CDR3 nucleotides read TGTGCCAGCAGCTTAGACCGCGGGGGGGAGGCCTACAATGAGCAGTTCTTC.

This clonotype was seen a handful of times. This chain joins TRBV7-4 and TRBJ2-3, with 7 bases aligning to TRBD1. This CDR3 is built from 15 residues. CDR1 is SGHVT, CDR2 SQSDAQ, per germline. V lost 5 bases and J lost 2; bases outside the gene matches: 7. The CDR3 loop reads CASSIAGTDTDTQYF. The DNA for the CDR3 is TGTGCCAGCAGCATCGCCGGGACAGACACAGATACGCAGTATTTT.